The T cell receptor (beta chain) under discussion was sequenced for a study of CD8+ T cells in alopecia areata listed by TCRdb under 2018. Regarding the research as a whole: The treated patients took part in an open-label pilot trial in which moderate-to-severe alopecia areata was treated with oral tofacitinib at 5 to 10 mg twice daily. Patients stayed on tofacitinib for 6 to 18 months and then had 6 months of follow-up off drug so that delayed response and recurrence could be assessed. For the treated patients, the SALT score, which quantifies what percentage of scalp surface area is affected, served as the measure of disease severity. To study T cell clonal expansion in alopecia areata, the researchers applied high-throughput TCRbeta sequencing to both the C3H/HeJ mouse model and human patients. Human TCRbeta sequencing covered scalp tissue and sorted CD4+ and CD8+ peripheral blood T cells from patchy and totalis/universalis alopecia areata patients and healthy controls. Biopsies were taken from tofacitinib-treated patients at baseline and again at 4 and 24 weeks into treatment, and several of those patients also had a later scalp biopsy. Clonality in the scalp was compared among normal scalp (n=4), patchy alopecia areata scalp (n=8), and alopecia totalis/universalis scalp (n=8). The RNA source kit depended on sample type: the PAXgene miRNA kit for fixed scalp, the miRNeasy kit for PBMCs, and the RNeasy kit for mouse skin. immunoSEQ multiplex PCR using 35 Vbeta forward primers and 13 Jbeta reverse primers was used to amplify TCRbeta CDR3 regions.

The germline V gene provides CDR1 SGDLS and CDR2 YYNGEE. V loses 0 bases of germline sequence and J loses 5 bases, and the interval between the two ends is 8 bases. The CDR3, from cysteine to phenylalanine, totals 13 residues. Just the 39-base CDR3 DNA is kept, in frame starting at base 1. The time point label, read with the paper, signifies: approximately 4 weeks on oral tofacitinib. The treatment or condition label corresponds to: oral pan-JAK inhibitor, 5-10 mg twice daily. Lesional scalp punch biopsies and peripheral blood were collected from alopecia areata patients. After PBMCs were isolated by density centrifugation and stained for CD3, CD4 and CD8, a FACSAria was used to sort CD4+ and CD8+ T cells. The protocol used for the library was the immunoSEQ multiplex PCR assay. For TCR sequencing, RNA was extracted from every sample and reverse transcribed into cDNA to serve as template. SuperScript III was used to make first-strand cDNA, primed with a 2:1 mix of oligo-dT and random hexamers. A synthetic immune receptor repertoire was used to gauge amplification bias, and whatever bias remained was removed computationally. The authors' analysis ran thus. Raw reads were preprocessed to remove errors, and CDR3 was defined according to IMGT conventions as the region from the conserved cysteine to phenylalanine. Clonality was calculated as 1 minus Shannon entropy normalized by log2 of the number of productive unique TCRs. Whether each scalp clone was CD4 or CD8 was inferred by checking scalp TCRbeta sequences against the CD4 and CD8 repertoires from sorted blood. The table comes from immuneACCESS by way of TCRdb, which keeps in-frame sequences with V and J called. Part of the clones is missing from these tables; in studies checked, under half for an unresolved V gene and the rest for unknown reasons. V and J calls and clone size are those listed in that table; D and trimming were worked out from the DNA. The sample profile shows over 100,000 clones; more than 45% of them were found once. The ten most abundant clones make up roughly 0.5% of the sample.

Broader findings and caveats from the paper: Compared with mice, TCR sequences shared between patients were less clear, possibly partly because of HLA diversity across the patient population. Resident alphabeta T cells in normal human skin are also sequenced, complicating scalp TCR repertoire analysis, unlike mouse skin dominated by gammadelta T cells. Because the treated cohort was small and included a single nonresponder, larger studies are needed to assess links between baseline CD8+ expansion and response. With tofacitinib, both scalp clonality and the number of expanded CD8+ clones among the top 100 scalp clones went down significantly. Compared with normal scalp, lesional scalp had higher clonality and more expanded CD8+ clones, particularly in alopecia totalis/universalis, a pattern that suggests antigenic drive. Many expanded lesional clones persisted in scalp and blood during tofacitinib treatment, which may partly explain relapse after stopping treatment.

Remarks on this clone: Its antigen remains unidentified. Base quality data are lacking; no much larger clone is found one base away. Distinct nucleotide sequences in the sample also encode this CDR3.

The sequence is built from TRBV9 and TRBJ2-5, with TRBD2 tentatively as D gene (5 bases match). The starting material was CD4+ T cells sorted from blood, obtained at week 4, from a patient treated with tofacitinib. The source of this sequence is a human donor with alopecia areata. For the CDR3, the sequence is CASSVGTGETQYF. The nucleotide sequence is given as TGTGCCAGCAGCGTAGGGACGGGGGAGACCCAGTACTTC. Supplemented by the reference TRBV9 and TRBJ2-5 proteins around the CDR3, the complete variable domain is DSGVTQTPKHLITATGQRVTLRCSPRSGDLSVYWYQQSLDQGLQFLIQYYNGEERAKGNILERFSAQQFPDLHSELNLSSLELGDSALYFCASSVGTGETQYFGPGTRLLVL.